This T cell receptor beta chain was sequenced in a study of blood T cell repertoires in COVID-19. Study information: Samples taken during acute and convalescent COVID-19 were collected in the United States, Italy and Spain. From T cells, B-cell-depleted T cells, or PBMCs came the material, which was cDNA or gDNA.

Each participant's cohort was designated according to participant-reported clinical history. Germline-derived CDR1 and CDR2 are MNHEY and SMNVEV (reference sequence). The CDR3 is 16 amino acids. Losses at the gene ends were 7 bases for V and 7 bases for J; bases not matched to a gene: 11. Under the authors' procedure: Amplification of reference gene primers was used by the study to estimate nucleated cell counts. This table comes from immunoSEQ multiplex PCR, and its TCRdb copy is limited to in-frame clones, with some not included. Clonal size and the V and J genes are those of that table, whereas D and trimming came from the DNA. The data show 150,000 to 200,000 clones, approximately 78% seen once.

The clonotype was recovered from a woman between 50 and 59 years old who had recovered from COVID-19. The chain joins TRBV27 to TRBJ2-1, with 12 bases aligning to TRBD2. Sequencing was carried out using PBMCs or T cells enriched from blood (not recorded which). The chain's CDR3 is CASTFLAGGPMNEQFF. The CDR3 DNA reads TGTGCCAGCACATTCCTAGCGGGAGGGCCTATGAATGAGCAGTTCTTC.